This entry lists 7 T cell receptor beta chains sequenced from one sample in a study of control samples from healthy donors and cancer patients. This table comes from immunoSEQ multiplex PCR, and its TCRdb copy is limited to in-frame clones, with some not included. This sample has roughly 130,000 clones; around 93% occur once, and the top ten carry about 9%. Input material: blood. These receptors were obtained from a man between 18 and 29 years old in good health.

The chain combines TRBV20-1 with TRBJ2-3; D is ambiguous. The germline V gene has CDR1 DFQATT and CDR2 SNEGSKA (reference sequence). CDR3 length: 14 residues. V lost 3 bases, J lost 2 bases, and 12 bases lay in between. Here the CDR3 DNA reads TGCAGTGCTAGTGAGGCGGTGGTCACAGATACGCAGTATTTT. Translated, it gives CSASEAVVTDTQYF.

The CDR3 nucleotides read TGTGCCAGCACCCCTTGGGGAGGGTCAGACACTGAAGCTTTCTTT. Translation: CASTPWGGSDTEAFF. This sequence joins TRBV6-5 and TRBJ1-1; D not certain. The CDR3 covers 15 residues. Deletions cut 7 bases from V and 3 bases from J, with 18 bases between. CDR1 MNHEY and CDR2 SVGAGI come from the germline V gene.

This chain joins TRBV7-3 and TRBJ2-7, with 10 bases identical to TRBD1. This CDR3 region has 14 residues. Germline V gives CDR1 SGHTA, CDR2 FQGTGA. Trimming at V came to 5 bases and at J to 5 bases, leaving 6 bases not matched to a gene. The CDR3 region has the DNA TGTGCCAGCAGCGCGGGACAGGGGAACAACGAGCAGTACTTC. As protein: CASSAGQGNNEQYF. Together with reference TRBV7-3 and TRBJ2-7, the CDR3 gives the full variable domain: GAGVSQTPSNKVTEKGKYVELRCDPISGHTALYWYRQSLGQGPEFLIYFQGTGAADDSGLPNDRFFAVRPEGSVSTLKIQRTERGDSAVYLCASSAGQGNNEQYFGPGTRLTVT.

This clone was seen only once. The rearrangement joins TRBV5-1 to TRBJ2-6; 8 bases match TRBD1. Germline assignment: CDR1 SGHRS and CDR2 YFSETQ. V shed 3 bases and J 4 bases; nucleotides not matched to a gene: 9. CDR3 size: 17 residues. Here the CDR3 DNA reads TGCGCCAGCAGCTGGGACAGGAAAAGTACGGGGGCCAACGTCCTGACTTTC. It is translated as CASSWDRKSTGANVLTF.

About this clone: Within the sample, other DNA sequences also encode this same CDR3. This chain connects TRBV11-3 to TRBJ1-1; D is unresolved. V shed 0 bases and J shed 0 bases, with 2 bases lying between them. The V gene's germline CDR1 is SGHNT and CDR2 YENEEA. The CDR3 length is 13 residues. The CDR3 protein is CASSLELNTEAFF. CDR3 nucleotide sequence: TGTGCCAGCAGCTTAGAATTGAACACTGAAGCTTTCTTT.

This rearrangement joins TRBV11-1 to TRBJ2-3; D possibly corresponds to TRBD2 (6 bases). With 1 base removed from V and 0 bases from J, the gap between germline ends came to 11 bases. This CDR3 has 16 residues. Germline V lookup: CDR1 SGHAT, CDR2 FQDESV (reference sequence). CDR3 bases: TGTGCCAGCAGCTTAGTGGGGGGTACTAGCACAGATACGCAGTATTTT. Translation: CASSLVGGTSTDTQYF.

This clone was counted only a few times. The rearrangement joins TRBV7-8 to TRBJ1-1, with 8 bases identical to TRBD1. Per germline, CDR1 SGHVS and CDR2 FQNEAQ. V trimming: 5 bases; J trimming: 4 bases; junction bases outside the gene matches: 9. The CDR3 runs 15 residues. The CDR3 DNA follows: TGTGCCAGCAGCCCATCTGGGACAGGAGGCACTGAAGCTTTCTTT. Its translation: CASSPSGTGGTEAFF. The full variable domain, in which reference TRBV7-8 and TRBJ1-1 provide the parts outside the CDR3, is GAGVSQSPRYKVAKRGQDVALRCDPISGHVSLFWYQQALGQGPEFLTYFQNEAQLDKSGLPSDRFFAERPEGSVSTLKIQRTQQEDSAVYLCASSPSGTGGTEAFFGQGTRLTVV.